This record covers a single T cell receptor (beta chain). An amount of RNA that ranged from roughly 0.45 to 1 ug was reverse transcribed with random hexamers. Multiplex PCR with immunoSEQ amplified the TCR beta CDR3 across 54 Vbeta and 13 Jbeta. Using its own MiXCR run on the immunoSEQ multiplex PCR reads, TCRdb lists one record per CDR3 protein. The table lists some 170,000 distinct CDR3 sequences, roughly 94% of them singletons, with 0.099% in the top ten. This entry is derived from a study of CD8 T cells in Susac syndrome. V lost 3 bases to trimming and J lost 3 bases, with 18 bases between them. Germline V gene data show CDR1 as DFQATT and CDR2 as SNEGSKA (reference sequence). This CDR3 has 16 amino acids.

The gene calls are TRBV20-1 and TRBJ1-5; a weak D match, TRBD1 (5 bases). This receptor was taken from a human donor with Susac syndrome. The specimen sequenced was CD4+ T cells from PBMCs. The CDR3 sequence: CSASKAGRIFNQPQHF. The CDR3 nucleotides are TGCAGTGCTAGCAAAGCGGGACGGATATTCAATCAGCCCCAGCATTTT.